This TCR beta chain appears in the sequencing data of a study of blood T cell repertoires in COVID-19. Study at large: PBMCs, B-cell-depleted T cells, or T cells were the source of the cDNA or gDNA that made up the material.

Measured with immunoSEQ multiplex PCR; TCRdb has only the in-frame clones, and not every one. The sample yields under 200,000 clones, approximately 86% seen once. Looked up from germline, CDR1 is SQVTM and CDR2 is ANQGSEA. This CDR3 is built from 13 residues. V gave up 4 bases and J gave up 2 bases; unmatched junction bases: 4. Sample: peripheral blood. The chain carries TRBV29-1 and TRBJ2-5, with 7 bases lining up with TRBD1. The sequence came from a man between 60 and 75 years old with acute or convalescent COVID-19. The CDR3 region has the DNA TGCAGCGTTGCGCCCAGGGGGCAAGAGACCCAGTACTTC. This translates into CSVAPRGQETQYF. Full variable domain (outside the CDR3, taken from reference TRBV29-1 and TRBJ2-5): SAVISQKPSRDICQRGTSLTIQCQVDSQVTMMFWYRQQPGQSLTLIATANQGSEATYESGFVIDKFPISRPNLTFSTLTVSNMSPEDSSIYLCSVAPRGQETQYFGPGTRLLVL.